This T cell receptor (beta chain) appears in the sequencing data of a study of T-cell reconstitution after alpha-beta-depleted transplantation in children. CDR3 length equals 15 residues. V lost 3 bases to trimming and J lost 4 bases, with 13 bases between them. This clonotype has more than one count but fewer than ten. During its preparation, the TCRbeta library received unique molecular identifiers. TCRdb reprocessed the PCR reads via MiXCR and lists one record per CDR3 protein. The sample carries some 340,000 distinct CDR3 sequences, 10% recorded once. The J gene is TRBJ2-1, the V gene TRBV12-3 or TRBV12-4; weak D call: TRBD2 (6 bases). This TCR derives from a human donor who donated a stem cell graft to a child with acute lymphoblastic leukemia. The sequencing here drew on PBMCs from the stem cell graft donor, taken from the stem cell graft. This CDR3 is CASSFLGSRYNEQFF. The CDR3 DNA is TGTGCCAGCAGTTTTCTCGGGAGCCGTTACAATGAGCAGTTCTTC.